This T cell receptor (beta chain) was found in a study of cytomegalovirus exposure and HLA in healthy donors. V was trimmed by 3 bases and J by 9 bases, leaving 15 bases between them. Germline CDR1 and CDR2: SNHLY and FYNNEI. The CDR3 sequence is 14 residues long. The study ran its PCR with 60 Vbeta and 13 Jbeta primers. The assay was immunoSEQ multiplex PCR, and TCRdb's table has in-frame clones only and misses some. This sample has 150,000 to 200,000 clones, with approximately 80% found just once. The rearrangement links TRBV2 to TRBJ1-5; D is possibly TRBD1 (6 bases). The source material was PBMCs. This TCR came from a male donor in good health and CMV-seropositive. The CDR3 coding sequence is TGTGCCAGCAGTGACGGGACATCGCTGTGGCCCCAGCATTTT. Translated: CASSDGTSLWPQHF.